The 27 T cell receptor beta chains listed next were all sequenced from one sample in a study of blood T cells in healthy people across ages. The second PCR ran roughly 7 to 12 cycles with a sample-barcoded 5' primer and J-beta primers. A single record per CDR3 protein comes from TCRdb applying MiXCR to the 5' RACE reads. The table records hundreds of thousands of distinct CDR3 sequences, around 62% of them present only once. Sequencing was carried out using blood. These receptors all stem from a man aged 30-40 years in good health.

The chain is built from TRBV4-1 and TRBJ2-3; possibly TRBD1 or TRBD2 for D (5 bases each). Trimming removed 0 bases at V and 3 bases at J, with 13 bases between. This CDR3 has 16 residues. Germline assignment: CDR1 MGHRA and CDR2 YSYEKL. CDR3 loop: CASSQEGTSGTDTQYF. The CDR3 coding sequence is TGCGCCAGCAGCCAAGAAGGGACCAGCGGTACAGATACGCAGTATTTT.

The sample holds many counts of this clonotype. The genes are TRBV29-1 and TRBJ2-5; TRBD2 aligns across 15 bases. Germline V lookup: CDR1 SQVTM, CDR2 ANQGSEA. J was trimmed by 5 bases and V by 0 bases; bases with no gene match: 4. The CDR3 contains 16 residues. CDR3 nucleotides: TGCAGCGTTGAAGATGTTGGACTAGCGGGGGGGGAGACCCAGTACTTC. Translation: CSVEDVGLAGGETQYF.

This clonotype showed up just once. J is TRBJ2-1 and V is TRBV7-2; D may be TRBD1 or TRBD2 (5 bases each). V shed 4 bases and J shed 3 bases, with 16 bases lying between them. The CDR3 is made up of 16 amino acids. The germline V gene has CDR1 SGHTA and CDR2 FQGNSA. The CDR3 bases are TGTGCCAGCAGCTCAGCCCGGGGCAGCCTCTACAATGAGCAGTTCTTC. Translation: CASSSARGSLYNEQFF.

V gene TRBV9 combines with J gene TRBJ2-2; D remains ambiguous. CDR1 SGDLS and CDR2 YYNGEE come from the germline V gene. V gave up 1 base and J gave up 2 bases, with 9 bases separating them. CDR3 length: 15 residues. The CDR3 DNA sequence: TGTGCCAGCAGCGTATTTACGAGTAACACCGGGGAGCTGTTTTTT. Encoded protein: CASSVFTSNTGELFF.

This clonotype was seen a handful of times. V gene TRBV27 combines with J gene TRBJ1-5; D remains ambiguous. The length of the CDR3 is 16 residues. V lost 1 base, J lost 2 bases, and 12 bases lay in between. In germline, CDR1 is MNHEY, CDR2 SMNVEV (reference sequence). In nucleotides, the CDR3 is TGTGCCAGCAGTTTATACGGGTCATCGCGCAATCAGCCCCAGCATTTT. Amino acids: CASSLYGSSRNQPQHF.

The chain carries TRBV2 and TRBJ2-4; 8 bases agree with TRBD1. The DNA end lines up better with TRBJ2-5; the J call may be wrong. The CDR3 runs 15 residues. Per germline, CDR1 SNHLY and CDR2 FYNNEI. The CDR3, as DNA: TGTGCCAGCAGCGAGTGGGGCAGGGGGCCGGAGACCCAGTACTTC. Protein: CASSEWGRGPETQYF.

The V and J genes are TRBV29-1 and TRBJ2-1; a possible D gene is TRBD2 (7 bases). The CDR3 contains 12 residues. The germline gives CDR1 SQVTM, CDR2 ANQGSEA. The V end lost 5 bases, the J end lost 7 bases, and 12 bases lay between the germline ends. The CDR3 here is CSVYEGGNEQFF. The CDR3 DNA reads as TGCAGCGTTTATGAGGGGGGGAATGAGCAGTTCTTC.

The gene calls are TRBV4-3 and TRBJ2-5, with a possible D match to TRBD1 (6 bases). CDR1 and CDR2 from the germline V gene are LGHNA and YSLEER. This CDR3 contains 18 residues. The V gene lost 1 base and the J gene lost 5 bases, with 23 bases spanning the gap. CDR3 nucleotide sequence: TGCGCCAGCAGCCAAGTGTTGTTCTGGACAGACGATGGGGAGACCCAGTACTTC. Amino acids: CASSQVLFWTDDGETQYF.

V is TRBV28 and J is TRBJ2-7; no definite D call. Trimming left V 5 bases short and J 4 bases short, with 18 bases between. Germline assignment: CDR1 MDHEN and CDR2 SYDVKM. The CDR3 sequence is 15 residues long. The CDR3: CASSPPGLQQYEQYF. CDR3 nucleotides: TGTGCCAGCAGTCCTCCGGGCCTACAACAGTACGAGCAGTACTTC.

The chain has TRBV7-3 and TRBJ2-3; D possibly corresponds to TRBD2 (7 bases). This CDR3 is 13 amino acids long. CDR1 is SGHTA, CDR2 FQGTGA, per germline. Trimming removed 5 bases from V and 6 bases from J, with 12 bases in between. The CDR3: CASSGGGGDTQYF. The DNA of the CDR3 is TGTGCCAGCAGCGGGGGAGGGGGGGATACGCAGTATTTT.

The V gene is TRBV3-1, the J gene TRBJ1-4; 9 positions match TRBD1. This CDR3 contains 14 residues. V was clipped by 2 bases and J by 12 bases; unmatched bases: 7. CDR1 and CDR2 (germline): LGHDT, YNNKEL (reference sequence). The CDR3: CASSQRDRVGQLFF. The DNA for the CDR3 is TGTGCCAGCAGCCAACGGGACAGGGTAGGGCAACTGTTTTTT. Together with reference TRBV3-1 and TRBJ1-4, the CDR3 gives the full variable domain: DTAVSQTPKYLVTQMGNDKSIKCEQNLGHDTMYWYKQDSKKFLKIMFSYNNKELIINETVPNRFSPKSPDKAHLNLHINSLELGDSAVYFCASSQRDRVGQLFFGSGTQLSVL.

This clonotype was observed a handful of times. At one end, the junction sequence differs from germline, possibly due to a read error. This chain links TRBV27 with TRBJ2-5; D uncertain. Germline lookup yields CDR1 MNHEY and CDR2 SMNVEV (reference sequence). The length of the CDR3 is 13 residues. The CDR3 spells CASSVSRRETQYF. CDR3 DNA: TGTGCCAGCAGTGTATCACGGCGAGAGACCCAGTACTTC.

This clonotype is a singleton in its sample. The chain carries TRBV14 and TRBJ1-5; D possibly corresponds to TRBD1 (5 bases). Germline assignment: CDR1 SGHDN and CDR2 FVKESK. Between the trimmed V and J ends, which lost 2 bases and 7 bases, there was a span of 9 bases. This CDR3 has 13 amino acids. CDR3 amino acids: CASSQRGGQPQHF. The CDR3, as DNA: TGTGCCAGCAGCCAACGGGGCGGGCAGCCCCAGCATTTT.

This clonotype has only a few counts. The chain has TRBV2 and TRBJ2-1, with 8 nucleotides matching TRBD2. V shed 8 bases and J 2 bases; nucleotides not matched to a gene: 5. The CDR3 has 14 residues. Germline values: CDR1 SNHLY, CDR2 FYNNEI. The CDR3 spells CASHLAGTYNEQFF. CDR3 nucleotide sequence: TGTGCCAGCCATTTAGCGGGGACCTACAATGAGCAGTTCTTC.

This chain connects TRBV10-3 to TRBJ1-1; D remains unclear. The germline V gene encodes CDR1 ENHRY and CDR2 SYGVKD. The V end was cut by 5 bases, the J end by 7 bases, with 11 bases between. The CDR3 covers 12 residues. The CDR3 DNA is TGTGCCATCAGTCAACCCGCGGATGAAGCTTTCTTT. Translating gives CAISQPADEAFF.

The chain couples TRBV6-6 to TRBJ2-1; 10 bases align to TRBD2. Per the germline V gene, CDR1 is MNHNY and CDR2 is SVGAGI (reference sequence). V gave up 7 bases and J gave up 8 bases; unmatched junction bases: 11. The CDR3 runs to 15 residues. CDR3 bases: TGTGCCAGCAAAGGTCGGAGCGGGGGGGCGGATGAGCAGTTCTTC. The encoded protein is CASKGRSGGADEQFF.

The CDR3 region has the DNA TGTGCCAGCAGTGGCCTCCAGGGGAAGCCCTACAATGAGCAGTTCTTC. It yields the protein CASSGLQGKPYNEQFF. This chain connects TRBV2 to TRBJ2-1; D might be TRBD1 (6 bases). V lost 4 bases and J lost 2, with 15 bases in between. In germline, CDR1 is SNHLY, CDR2 FYNNEI. The CDR3 extends over 16 amino acids.

The genes are TRBV29-1 and TRBJ1-1; D is undetermined. Per germline, CDR1 SQVTM and CDR2 ANQGSEA. V gave up 2 bases and J gave up 3 bases, with 16 bases separating them. The CDR3 totals 15 residues. CDR3 nucleotides: TGCAGCGTTGAAATTCCGCGGGTGGAGGACACTGAAGCTTTCTTT. Its translation is CSVEIPRVEDTEAFF.

The CDR3 coding sequence is TGTGCCAGCACTTTGGCAGGGCGGCCCCTCCACTTT. It encodes CASTLAGRPLHF. The rearrangement joins TRBV28 to TRBJ1-6, with D maybe TRBD1 (5 bases). The CDR3 runs 12 residues. Germline lookup yields CDR1 MDHEN and CDR2 SYDVKM. Trimming cost V 7 bases and J 13 bases, with 14 bases left between them.

This clonotype was recorded a few times. Compared with germline, one end of the junction differs, possibly owing to a read error. V and J are TRBV7-2 and TRBJ1-5; possible D gene TRBD1, 5 bases. Per the germline V gene, CDR1 is SGHTA and CDR2 is FQGNSA. The CDR3 sequence is 14 residues long. As DNA, the CDR3 is TGTGCCAGCAGCATAACCACAGGCAACCAGCCCCAGCATTTT. Its translation is CASSITTGNQPQHF.

This clonotype has only a few counts. V usage is TRBV30 and J usage is TRBJ2-4; D is ambiguous. The V gene's germline CDR1 is GTSNPN and CDR2 SVGIG (reference sequence). CDR3 size: 13 residues. V lost 0 bases, J lost 8 bases, and 11 bases lay in between. CDR3 nucleotides: TGTGCCTGGAGTGTAAGGGCGCGAGACATTCAGTACTTC. It encodes CAWSVRARDIQYF.

V usage is TRBV11-2 and J usage is TRBJ2-3, with 8 positions matching TRBD1. From germline, CDR1 is SGHAT and CDR2 FQNNGV. V shed 1 base and J 4 bases; nucleotides not matched to a gene: 4. This CDR3 has 15 amino acids. The CDR3 DNA reads TGTGCCAGCAGCTTAGTCAGGGGGCTTGCAGATACGCAGTATTTT. Protein product: CASSLVRGLADTQYF.

V is TRBV29-1 and J is TRBJ2-1; 14 nucleotides line up with TRBD2. CDR3 size: 13 residues. From germline, CDR1 is SQVTM and CDR2 ANQGSEA. The CDR3 nucleotides read TGCAAAGGGACTAGCGGGGGAAGTGGTGAGCAGTTCTTC. Its translation is CKGTSGGSGEQFF.

The chain has TRBV28 and TRBJ1-4; no firm D call. Trimming removed 2 bases from V and 0 bases from J, with 7 bases in between. In germline, CDR1 is MDHEN, CDR2 SYDVKM. CDR3 length equals 15 residues. CDR3 in amino acids: CASSLMAATNEKLFF. The CDR3 DNA reads TGTGCCAGCAGTTTAATGGCGGCAACTAATGAAAAACTGTTTTTT.

V usage is TRBV28 and J usage is TRBJ2-1, with TRBD1 matching 12 bases. Germline V gene sequence: CDR1 MDHEN, CDR2 SYDVKM. The CDR3 totals 13 residues. The V gene end was trimmed by 6 bases and the J gene end by 9 bases; junction bases not matched to a gene: 3. Written as DNA, the CDR3 is TGTGCCAGCAGGGGGACAGGGGGCGGTGAGCAGTTCTTC. This translates into CASRGTGGGEQFF.

J is TRBJ2-6 and V is TRBV6-6; tentatively, D is TRBD2 (6 bases). V gave up 2 bases and J gave up 4 bases, with 15 bases separating them. The germline gives CDR1 MNHNY, CDR2 SVGAGI (reference sequence). This CDR3 is 17 amino acids long. The CDR3 here is CASSYIYGGFGANVLTF. CDR3 coding DNA: TGTGCCAGCAGTTACATATATGGAGGGTTCGGGGCCAACGTCCTGACTTTC.

The chain links TRBV7-9 to TRBJ1-2; unclear D gene. V lost 0 bases and J 5 bases, leaving 13 bases between the germline ends. There are 15 residues in the CDR3. Germline V lookup: CDR1 SEHNR, CDR2 FQNEAQ (reference sequence). The CDR3: CASSLAESRPYGYTF. The CDR3 DNA sequence: TGTGCCAGCAGCTTAGCTGAATCAAGGCCATATGGCTACACCTTC.